The 5 T cell receptor beta chains reported below all come from one sample, sequenced in a study of CD8+ T cells in alopecia areata. Extracted from the samples, RNA was reverse transcribed into cDNA to serve as the sequencing template. Assay: immunoSEQ multiplex PCR; the TCRdb copy retains only in-frame clones and omits some. The table has 120,000 to 150,000 clones, around 87% seen once. This sample comprised CD8+ T cells sorted from blood, obtained at week 0. These receptors were taken from a human donor with alopecia areata.

This rearrangement joins TRBV25-1 to TRBJ1-1; weak D call: TRBD1 (6 bases). The germline gives CDR1 MGHDK, CDR2 SYGVNS. The V and J ends lost 6 bases and 8 bases respectively, with 16 bases between them. The CDR3 runs 13 residues. The CDR3 nucleotides read TGTGCCAGCAGGAGGAGGGGGGCTTTGGAAGCTTTCTTT. This encodes CASRRRGALEAFF.

This clone was seen only a few times. The rearrangement joins TRBV29-1 to TRBJ2-1; 7 bases line up with TRBD1. The germline V gene encodes CDR1 SQVTM and CDR2 ANQGSEA. V lost 0 bases to trimming and J lost 1 base; unmatched junction nucleotides: 6. The length of the CDR3 is 16 residues. The CDR3: CSVEDPDRASYNEQFF. The CDR3 coding sequence is TGCAGCGTTGAAGACCCCGACAGGGCATCCTACAATGAGCAGTTCTTC.

The chain recombines TRBV7-9 with TRBJ2-5; unclear D gene. Germline V gives CDR1 SEHNR, CDR2 FQNEAQ (reference sequence). This CDR3 is built from 13 residues. V lost 0 bases, J lost 5 bases, and 7 bases lay in between. CDR3 DNA sequence: TGTGCCAGCAGCTTAGCGATCAGGGAGACCCAGTACTTC. Translation: CASSLAIRETQYF. Together with reference TRBV7-9 and TRBJ2-5, the CDR3 gives the full variable domain: DTGVSQNPRHKITKRGQNVTFRCDPISEHNRLYWYRQTLGQGPEFLTYFQNEAQLEKSRLLSDRFSAERPKGSFSTLEIQRTEQGDSAMYLCASSLAIRETQYFGPGTRLLVL.

The gene calls are TRBV5-4 and TRBJ1-1; TRBD1 aligns across 12 bases. J lost 6 bases, V lost 1 base, and 13 bases had no gene match. The length of the CDR3 is 18 residues. The germline gives CDR1 SGHNT, CDR2 YYREEE (reference sequence). This CDR3 is CASSLSGTGGAFSSEAFF. CDR3 coding DNA: TGTGCCAGCAGCTTGTCCGGGACAGGGGGCGCTTTTAGCTCTGAAGCTTTCTTT. The complete variable domain, with remaining parts taken from reference TRBV5-4 and TRBJ1-1, reads ETGVTQSPTHLIKTRGQQVTLRCSSQSGHNTVSWYQQALGQGPQFIFQYYREEENGRGNFPPRFSGLQFPNYSSELNVNALELDDSALYLCASSLSGTGGAFSSEAFFGQGTRLTVV.

The rearrangement joins TRBV29-1 to TRBJ2-1; D remains unclear. This CDR3 is built from 12 residues. Trimming shortened V by 3 bases and J by 10 bases, and 13 bases separated the two germline ends. CDR1 and CDR2 (germline): SQVTM, ANQGSEA. The CDR3 sequence: CSVEEGAWEQFF. The CDR3 DNA reads TGCAGCGTTGAGGAAGGCGCATGGGAGCAGTTCTTC.